Given below is one T cell receptor (beta chain) in context. The antigen is not known. V dropped 2 bases and J dropped 5; count of bases not matched to a gene: 6. The CDR3 has 16 residues. Germline CDR1 LGHNA, CDR2 YNFKEQ. The data derive from a study of cytomegalovirus exposure and HLA in healthy donors. Study summary: Samples from HLA-typed donors yielded 65 million to 90 million unique TCRs in an early data release. Study-wide points: Overall, roughly 160 TCR beta chains were annotated as cytomegalovirus-associated.

In the PCR, 60 Vbeta and 13 Jbeta primers were used. Using immunoSEQ multiplex PCR, the repertoire was profiled, and TCRdb retains in-frame clones only, with some absent. The repertoire table contains around 150,000 clones. Sequencing was carried out using PBMCs. This receptor was taken from a man aged 25-40 years in good health and CMV-seronegative. The chain links TRBV4-2 to TRBJ2-2, with 9 bases lining up with TRBD1. The CDR3 here is CASSQPGQGRTGELFF. The DNA for the CDR3 is TGTGCCAGCAGCCAACCGGGACAGGGCCGGACCGGGGAGCTGTTTTTT.